Below, 24 T cell receptor beta chains from the same sample are listed, as sequenced in a study of cytotoxic CD8 clonotypes in ibrutinib-treated CLL. Here immunoSEQ multiplex PCR was the method, and the copy in TCRdb shows in-frame clones only, minus some. The table lists a few hundred thousand clones, about 80% of them singletons, with more than 6% in the top ten. Here the sequenced sample was PBMCs, taken before ibrutinib treatment. These receptor sequences come from a human donor with chronic lymphocytic leukemia.

J is TRBJ1-5 and V is TRBV7-9, with 7 bases lining up with TRBD1. Germline loops: CDR1 SEHNR, CDR2 FQNEAQ (reference sequence). The V segment lost 8 bases and the J segment 4 bases; nucleotides outside the gene matches: 8. This CDR3 contains 14 residues. CDR3 bases: TGTGCCAGCTCGCTGACAGGGAAAAATCAGCCCCAGCATTTT. It translates to CASSLTGKNQPQHF.

The chain couples TRBV6-5 to TRBJ1-5; 7 nucleotides agree with TRBD1. Germline V gives CDR1 MNHEY, CDR2 SVGAGI. The CDR3 covers 11 residues. The ends lost 2 bases at V and 14 bases at J; junction bases unmatched: 3. CDR3 residues: CASSYQGGEHF. The CDR3, as DNA: TGTGCCAGCAGTTACCAGGGGGGGGAGCATTTT.

The rearrangement joins TRBV7-8 to TRBJ2-7; D could derive from TRBD1 or TRBD2 (5 bases each). CDR3 length: 16 residues. The V and J ends lost 2 bases and 4 bases respectively, with 18 bases between them. The germline gives CDR1 SGHVS, CDR2 FQNEAQ. This CDR3 is CASSLSGGARVYEQYF. As DNA, the CDR3 is TGTGCCAGCAGCTTAAGCGGTGGGGCTAGAGTGTACGAGCAGTACTTC.

The chain carries TRBV7-6 and TRBJ1-2; the D gene is possibly TRBD1 (6 bases). V lost 1 base and J 3 bases, leaving 12 bases between the germline ends. The CDR3 has 15 amino acids. Germline V gene data show CDR1 as SGHVS and CDR2 as FNYEAQ. The CDR3 region has the DNA TGTGCCAGCAGCTTAGGAGGGGCAGGGGACTATGGCTACACCTTC. Protein sequence: CASSLGGAGDYGYTF.

CDR3 residues: CATSRDRGTTEAFF. For the CDR3, the DNA is TGTGCCACCAGCAGAGATAGAGGGACCACTGAAGCTTTCTTT. This chain uses TRBV15 with TRBJ1-1, with D possibly TRBD1 on 5 matching bases. CDR1 LNHNV and CDR2 YYDKDF come from the germline V gene (reference sequence). The CDR3 spans 14 residues. V was cut by 0 bases and J by 4 bases, with 9 bases left in between. The variable domain in full, completed from reference TRBV15 and TRBJ1-1, reads DAMVIQNPRYQVTQFGKPVTLSCSQTLNHNVMYWYQQKSSQAPKLLFHYYDKDFNNEADTPDNFQSRRPNTSFCFLDIRSPGLGDTAMYLCATSRDRGTTEAFFGQGTRLTVV.

The chain has TRBV7-2 and TRBJ2-7, with D possibly being TRBD1 (5 bases). CDR1 is SGHTA and CDR2 is FQGNSA in the germline V gene. CDR3 length: 13 residues. V was shortened by 6 bases and J by 3 bases, with 12 bases between the two germline ends. DNA of the CDR3: TGTGCCAGCAGGGACATCAGTCGCTACGAGCAGTACTTC. Protein product: CASRDISRYEQYF.

This clone appeared a single time. The chain links TRBV27 to TRBJ1-3; TRBD1 is a possible D gene (6 bases). CDR1 MNHEY and CDR2 SMNVEV come from the germline V gene (reference sequence). The length of the CDR3 is 14 residues. V was pared by 5 bases and J by 7 bases, with 15 bases between. The CDR3 here is CASSLRGTGNTIYF. The CDR3 nucleotides are TGTGCCAGCAGTCTCAGAGGCACAGGGAACACCATATATTTT.

The rearrangement joins TRBV2 to TRBJ2-7, with D tentatively TRBD1 or TRBD2 (5 bases each). The CDR3 extends over 15 amino acids. Germline V gene sequence: CDR1 SNHLY, CDR2 FYNNEI. V lost 4 bases to trimming and J lost 5 bases, with 18 bases between them. The CDR3 DNA reads TGTGCCAGCAGTGGGGTCGGGGCCATAGGCGACGAGCAGTACTTC. Translating it yields CASSGVGAIGDEQYF.

The rearrangement uses TRBV7-9 and TRBJ1-1; D is possibly TRBD1 (6 bases). Germline CDR1 is SEHNR and CDR2 is FQNEAQ (reference sequence). The CDR3 spans 14 residues. The V gene lost 4 bases and the J gene lost 6 bases, with 15 bases spanning the gap. CDR3 residues: CASSSGQGKAEAFF. The CDR3, as DNA: TGTGCCAGCAGCTCTGGGCAGGGGAAGGCTGAAGCTTTCTTT.

The chain combines TRBV7-2 with TRBJ2-7; 9 bases fit TRBD2. This CDR3 contains 15 residues. Trimming removed 4 bases from V and 3 bases from J; junction bases left unmatched: 7. CDR1 and CDR2 from the germline V gene are SGHTA and FQGNSA. CDR3 coding DNA: TGTGCCAGCAGCTCCCCGACTAGCGGCAACTACGAGCAGTACTTC. It specifies CASSSPTSGNYEQYF.

The gene calls are TRBV4-2 and TRBJ1-2, with 8 nucleotides matching TRBD1. There are 18 residues in the CDR3. After removal of 0 bases from V and 8 bases from J, the junction contained 17 bases not matched to a gene. Germline CDR1 is LGHNA and CDR2 is YNFKEQ. Here the CDR3 reads CASSQDPRQGIDLGGYTF. For the CDR3, the DNA is TGTGCCAGCAGCCAAGACCCCCGACAGGGGATTGACCTAGGCGGCTACACCTTC.

This sequence joins TRBV29-1 and TRBJ1-1; possibly TRBD1 for D (5 bases). Trimming left V 5 bases short and J 2 bases short, with 18 bases between. Germline lookup yields CDR1 SQVTM and CDR2 ANQGSEA. The CDR3 contains 15 residues. The CDR3 loop reads CSVRGLSGFNTEAFF. The CDR3 DNA follows: TGCAGCGTTAGGGGCCTTTCCGGGTTCAACACTGAAGCTTTCTTT.

For this clone: The junction shows a germline mismatch at one end, possibly a read error. This rearrangement joins TRBV7-7 to TRBJ2-7; 8 nucleotides agree with TRBD1. CDR1 SSHAT and CDR2 FNYEAQ come from the germline V gene (reference sequence). The CDR3 consists of 13 residues. The CDR3 protein is CASSPGQAHEQYF. The CDR3 DNA follows: TGTGCTAGCAGCCCGGGACAGGCACACGAGCAGTACTTC.

The rearrangement links TRBV4-2 to TRBJ2-1; no clear D gene. Per germline, CDR1 LGHNA and CDR2 YNFKEQ. This CDR3 comprises 14 residues. Trimming left V 4 bases short and J 5 bases short, with 12 bases between. This CDR3 is CASSPLWGNNEQFF. Here the CDR3 DNA reads TGTGCCAGCAGCCCCCTATGGGGTAACAATGAGCAGTTCTTC.

This sequence joins TRBV4-3 and TRBJ2-2, with 13 bases aligning to TRBD2. After removal of 3 bases from V and 4 bases from J, the junction contained 2 bases not matched to a gene. Germline lookup yields CDR1 LGHNA and CDR2 YSLEER. This CDR3 region has 16 residues. This chain's CDR3 is CASSHRTSGSTGELFF. CDR3 nucleotides: TGCGCCAGCAGCCATCGGACTAGCGGGAGCACCGGGGAGCTGTTTTTT.

This rearrangement joins TRBV7-3 to TRBJ2-3; 7 bases are a match to TRBD1. The CDR3 extends over 15 amino acids. Germline V lookup: CDR1 SGHTA, CDR2 FQGTGA. Trimming at V came to 5 bases and at J to 3 bases, leaving 8 bases not matched to a gene. The CDR3 is CASSLRQGGTDTQYF. The CDR3 DNA is TGTGCCAGCAGCCTAAGACAGGGTGGGACAGATACGCAGTATTTT.

This chain uses TRBV19 with TRBJ1-3; D remains ambiguous. CDR1 is LNHDA and CDR2 is SQIVND in the germline V gene (reference sequence). The CDR3 has 14 residues. Trimming took off 4 bases at V and 1 base at J, with 8 bases between the two ends. CDR3 amino acids: CASSTQTSGNTIYF. CDR3 DNA sequence: TGTGCCAGTAGTACCCAGACATCTGGAAACACCATATATTTT. Combining the CDR3 with reference TRBV19 and TRBJ1-3 gives the whole variable domain DGGITQSPKYLFRKEGQNVTLSCEQNLNHDAMYWYRQDPGQGLRLIYYSQIVNDFQKGDIAEGYSVSREKKESFPLTVTSAQKNPTAFYLCASSTQTSGNTIYFGEGSWLTVV.

The V and J genes are TRBV6-5 and TRBJ1-3; 7 bases match TRBD1. V dropped 6 bases and J dropped 0; count of bases not matched to a gene: 5. This CDR3 is 15 amino acids long. Germline V gene sequence: CDR1 MNHEY, CDR2 SVGAGI. The CDR3 here is CASSRGTASGNTIYF. CDR3 DNA: TGTGCCAGCAGCCGCGGGACAGCCTCTGGAAACACCATATATTTT.

Written as DNA, the CDR3 is TGTGCCAGCCTGCAGGGGGTAGATACGCAGTATTTT. As protein: CASLQGVDTQYF. The chain uses TRBV2 and TRBJ2-3, with 7 bases identical to TRBD1. With 8 bases clipped from V and 5 bases from J, the junction kept 4 bases outside the gene matches. Germline V gene lookup returns CDR1 SNHLY and CDR2 FYNNEI. The CDR3 covers 12 residues.

The chain has TRBV18 and TRBJ2-2; perhaps TRBD2 as D (6 bases). Per germline, CDR1 KGHSH and CDR2 LQKENI. The CDR3 consists of 14 residues. Trimming stripped 4 bases from V and 1 base from J, with 7 bases between. The CDR3 sequence: CASSRGLNTGELFF. CDR3 DNA sequence: TGTGCCAGCTCACGGGGACTGAACACCGGGGAGCTGTTTTTT.

This clone was recorded once. The V call is TRBV4-2, the J call TRBJ2-2; D unclear. Germline values: CDR1 LGHNA, CDR2 YNFKEQ. CDR3 length: 15 amino acids. Deletions cut 1 base from V and 3 bases from J, with 9 bases between. The CDR3 loop reads CASSQGSGDTGELFF. The CDR3 nucleotides are TGTGCCAGCAGCCAAGGATCTGGGGACACCGGGGAGCTGTTTTTT.

The chain employs TRBV29-1 and TRBJ1-1; D may be TRBD1 (6 bases). Germline V gene lookup returns CDR1 SQVTM and CDR2 ANQGSEA. The CDR3 runs 13 residues. The V and J ends lost 7 bases and 1 base respectively, with 13 bases between them. CDR3 nucleotide sequence: TGCAGCGCATACAGGGCTGAGAACACTGAAGCTTTCTTT. Amino acid sequence: CSAYRAENTEAFF.

The chain uses TRBV30 and TRBJ1-5; D not certain. The CDR3 covers 12 residues. V was cut by 2 bases and J by 9 bases, with 11 bases left in between. Germline values: CDR1 GTSNPN, CDR2 SVGIG (reference sequence). The CDR3 nucleotides read TGTGCCTGGAGTTCAGTATTAACGCCCCAGCATTTT. Residues: CAWSSVLTPQHF.

This chain uses TRBV4-3 with TRBJ1-1, with D perhaps TRBD1 (5 bases). The V and J ends lost 3 bases and 6 bases respectively, with 14 bases between them. The CDR3 is made up of 14 amino acids. In germline, CDR1 is LGHNA, CDR2 YSLEER. For the CDR3, the DNA is TGCGCCAGCAGCCAGAAAAGGTGGGGGGCTGAAGCTTTCTTT. Its protein product is CASSQKRWGAEAFF.